This TCR beta chain was recovered during a study of blood T cell repertoires in COVID-19. About the research overall: The United States, Italy and Spain provided the acute and convalescent COVID-19 samples. Nucleic acid was either cDNA or gDNA, and it came from T cells, B-cell-depleted T cells, or PBMCs.

Trimming cost V 0 bases and J 8 bases; bases outside gene matches: 8. Germline V lookup: CDR1 SGHAT, CDR2 FQNNGV. The CDR3 length is 15 residues. In the original processing: The assay estimated nucleated cells by amplifying reference gene primers. Data came from immunoSEQ multiplex PCR; TCRdb stores just in-frame clones and leaves some out. That table furnishes V, J and clone size, whereas the DNA furnished D and trimming. The sample lists 45,000 or so clones, approximately 86% occurring once. The chain links TRBV11-2 to TRBJ2-3; 7 positions match TRBD1. The source material was peripheral blood. This TCR was recovered from a man aged 80 or over in a cohort sampled during active COVID-19. The CDR3 sequence: CASSLEPGTARTQYF. CDR3 nucleotides: TGTGCCAGCAGCTTAGAACCTGGGACAGCACGTACGCAGTATTTT.